These 26 T cell receptor beta chains were all obtained from the same sample, sequenced in a study of blood T cell repertoires in COVID-19. The data were produced by immunoSEQ multiplex PCR, yet TCRdb's version contains in-frame clones alone and is incomplete. The data hold over 200,000 clones, with 75% to 95% observed a single time. The material sequenced was peripheral blood. These receptors all come from a person under 35 with COVID-19, enrolled during active disease.

This sequence joins TRBV27 and TRBJ2-2; possible D gene TRBD1, 6 bases. This CDR3 has 15 residues. Trimming pared 5 bases from V and 4 bases from J, leaving 14 bases between. The germline CDR1 and CDR2 sequences are MNHEY and SMNVEV (reference sequence). CDR3 in DNA: TGTGCCAGCAGTATCCAGGGGAGTAGCACCGGGGAGCTGTTTTTT. It yields the protein CASSIQGSSTGELFF.

This chain joins TRBV12-3 or TRBV12-4 and TRBJ2-7; possible D gene TRBD2, 5 bases. The V gene lost 4 bases and the J gene lost 2 bases, with 9 bases spanning the gap. The CDR3 runs to 13 residues. CDR3 sequence: CASSSEVAYEQYF. The CDR3 nucleotides are TGTGCCAGCAGTTCGGAGGTGGCCTACGAGCAGTACTTC.

This chain joins TRBV5-5 and TRBJ2-1; D possibly corresponds to TRBD1 (6 bases). The germline gives CDR1 SGHKS, CDR2 YYEKEE (reference sequence). Trimming pared 2 bases from V and 0 bases from J, leaving 9 bases between. The CDR3 runs 15 residues. The CDR3 spells CASSFQGSSYNEQFF. The CDR3 DNA reads TGTGCCAGCAGCTTTCAGGGGAGCTCCTACAATGAGCAGTTCTTC.

The V call is TRBV3-1 (or the pseudogene TRBV3-2), the J call TRBJ2-7; 12 bases fit TRBD2. Germline V gene lookup returns CDR1 LGHDT and CDR2 YNNKEL (reference sequence). V shed 4 bases, J shed 2 bases, and the junction held 6 bases outside the gene matches. The CDR3 is 16 residues long. Here the CDR3 reads CASSPSRLAGAYEQYF. CDR3 DNA sequence: TGTGCCAGCAGCCCGTCTCGACTAGCGGGGGCCTACGAGCAGTACTTC.

The chain links TRBV10-3 to TRBJ2-1; tentative D call: TRBD2 (6 bases). Germline V gene sequence: CDR1 ENHRY, CDR2 SYGVKD. The CDR3 length is 18 residues. Trimming pared 4 bases from V and 5 bases from J, leaving 24 bases between. The CDR3 loop is CAISGAGRGLADHNEQFF. Here the CDR3 DNA reads TGTGCCATCAGTGGAGCCGGCCGGGGATTAGCGGACCACAATGAGCAGTTCTTC.

The V call is TRBV30, the J call TRBJ2-1; 8 bases are shared with TRBD2. The CDR3 runs 15 residues. Losses at the gene ends were 4 bases for V and 0 bases for J; bases not matched to a gene: 5. Per germline, CDR1 GTSNPN and CDR2 SVGIG (reference sequence). CDR3 sequence reads: CAWTEGTSSYNEQFF. The CDR3 DNA is TGTGCCTGGACCGAGGGGACTAGCTCCTACAATGAGCAGTTCTTC. The variable domain in full, with the rest retrieved from reference TRBV30 and TRBJ2-1, is SQTIHQWPATLVQPVGSPLSLECTVEGTSNPNLYWYRQAAGRGLQLLFYSVGIGQISSEVPQNLSASRPQDRQFILSSKKLLLSDSGFYLCAWTEGTSSYNEQFFGPGTRLTVL.

The chain is built from TRBV24-1 and TRBJ2-5, with a weak D call TRBD2 (7 bases). V was cut by 4 bases and J by 4 bases, with 12 bases left in between. The CDR3 is 14 residues long. Germline V gene data show CDR1 as KGHDR and CDR2 as SFDVKD. CDR3 loop: CATSEGGTLETQYF. The CDR3 DNA sequence: TGTGCCACCAGTGAGGGGGGGACATTAGAGACCCAGTACTTC.

The chain recombines TRBV19 with TRBJ2-2; D unclear. Trimming shortened V by 1 base and J by 6 bases, and 9 bases separated the two germline ends. CDR3 length: 14 amino acids. Germline V gene data show CDR1 as LNHDA and CDR2 as SQIVND (reference sequence). Here the CDR3 DNA reads TGTGCCAGTAGTATAGTTAGAGGTGCCGGGGAGCTGTTTTTT. Translating it yields CASSIVRGAGELFF.

The chain links TRBV3-1 (or the pseudogene TRBV3-2) to TRBJ1-1; D is undetermined. This CDR3 has 13 amino acids. CDR1 and CDR2 (germline): LGHDT, YNNKEL (reference sequence). Trimming pared 4 bases from V and 0 bases from J, leaving 6 bases between. CDR3 protein: CASSLYLNTEAFF. In DNA, the CDR3 is TGTGCCAGCAGCCTCTACTTGAACACTGAAGCTTTCTTT.

The chain has TRBV6-5 and TRBJ2-7; 7 positions agree with TRBD2. Trimming at V came to 6 bases and at J to 0 bases, leaving 8 bases not matched to a gene. There are 15 residues in the CDR3. Germline-derived CDR1 and CDR2 are MNHEY and SVGAGI. The CDR3 protein is CASSISGASSYEQYF. Written as DNA, the CDR3 is TGTGCCAGCAGCATAAGCGGGGCCAGCTCCTACGAGCAGTACTTC.

The CDR3 loop reads CASRGGGYEQYF. In DNA, the CDR3 is TGTGCCAGCAGGGGCGGGGGCTACGAGCAGTACTTC. The chain uses TRBV7-8 and TRBJ2-7, with TRBD2 identical over 7 bases. V was clipped by 6 bases and J by 3 bases; unmatched bases: 2. The CDR3 is 12 residues long. CDR1 is SGHVS and CDR2 is FQNEAQ in the germline V gene.

This clone has only a few counts. V and J are TRBV7-9 and TRBJ2-1; D call uncertain. Trimming stripped 2 bases from V and 5 bases from J, with 7 bases between. Germline lookup yields CDR1 SEHNR and CDR2 FQNEAQ (reference sequence). The length of the CDR3 is 13 residues. CDR3 DNA sequence: TGTGCCAGCAGCTTAACGGAGAACAATGAGCAGTTCTTC. This gives the protein CASSLTENNEQFF.

Only one count was recorded for this clone. The chain carries TRBV14 and TRBJ1-1; no clear D gene. CDR3 length: 11 amino acids. Trimming pared 6 bases from V and 3 bases from J, leaving 5 bases between. Per the germline V gene, CDR1 is SGHDN and CDR2 is FVKESK. CDR3 coding DNA: TGTGCCAGCAGTCCGTACACTGAAGCTTTCTTT. Protein sequence: CASSPYTEAFF.

The chain couples TRBV3-1 (or the pseudogene TRBV3-2) to TRBJ1-2; D is ambiguous. The CDR3 has 13 amino acids. V lost 3 bases to trimming and J lost 8 bases, with 13 bases between them. Germline CDR1 LGHDT, CDR2 YNNKEL (reference sequence). The CDR3 spells CASSQAGFSGYTF. The CDR3 region has the DNA TGTGCCAGCAGCCAGGCGGGTTTCTCCGGCTACACCTTC.

The chain couples TRBV7-9 to TRBJ2-5, with 8 bases lining up with TRBD1. Per germline, CDR1 SEHNR and CDR2 FQNEAQ (reference sequence). This CDR3 contains 14 residues. J lost 4 bases, V lost 4 bases, and 5 bases had no gene match. As DNA, the CDR3 is TGTGCCAGCAGCTGGCGGACAGGGACAGAGACCCAGTACTTC. This codes for CASSWRTGTETQYF.

This clone was recorded a few times. The rearrangement links TRBV5-4 to TRBJ2-1; weak D call: TRBD1 (6 bases). Looked up from germline, CDR1 is SGHNT and CDR2 is YYREEE (reference sequence). Trimming removed 0 bases from V and 9 bases from J, with 10 bases in between. The CDR3 runs to 13 residues. The CDR3 is CASSLEGDVEQFF. The DNA for the CDR3 is TGTGCCAGCAGCTTGGAGGGGGATGTTGAGCAGTTCTTC.

The chain recombines TRBV5-1 with TRBJ2-7; D is ambiguous. The germline V and J ends were trimmed by 5 bases and 1 base, with 10 bases remaining between them. The germline gives CDR1 SGHRS, CDR2 YFSETQ. The CDR3 totals 13 residues. The CDR3 spells CASRVSMSYEQYF. In nucleotides, the CDR3 is TGCGCCAGCAGAGTCTCTATGTCCTACGAGCAGTACTTC.

The chain employs TRBV5-4 and TRBJ2-1, with 11 bases matching TRBD2. CDR1 SGHNT and CDR2 YYREEE come from the germline V gene (reference sequence). The CDR3 has 19 residues. V was clipped by 0 bases and J by 3 bases; unmatched bases: 11. DNA for the CDR3: TGTGCCAGCAGCTTGGCCGTCACACTAGCGGGAGCAGACTACAATGAGCAGTTCTTC. Protein: CASSLAVTLAGADYNEQFF.

This clone was observed once. This chain connects TRBV29-1 to TRBJ2-7; tentative D call: TRBD1 (5 bases). This CDR3 region has 12 residues. Between the trimmed V and J ends, which lost 7 bases and 0 bases, there was a span of 10 bases. CDR1 SQVTM and CDR2 ANQGSEA come from the germline V gene. CDR3 residues: CSARQSSYEQYF. DNA for the CDR3: TGCAGCGCCCGACAGAGCTCCTACGAGCAGTACTTC.

The rearrangement joins TRBV20-1 to TRBJ2-7, with 9 bases fitting TRBD1. The CDR3 has 14 residues. Losses at the gene ends were 3 bases for V and 0 bases for J; bases not matched to a gene: 3. Per the germline V gene, CDR1 is DFQATT and CDR2 is SNEGSKA (reference sequence). CDR3 loop: CSASRQGGSYEQYF. In DNA form, the CDR3 reads TGCAGTGCTAGTCGACAGGGGGGCTCCTACGAGCAGTACTTC.

Comments on this clone: One junction end disagrees with the germline gene, perhaps due to a read error. The chain employs TRBV7-7 and TRBJ2-1; TRBD2 aligns across 11 bases. CDR3 length: 15 amino acids. The germline V gene has CDR1 SSHAT and CDR2 FNYEAQ (reference sequence). CDR3 nucleotide sequence: TGTGCTAGCAGCCAGGGACTAGCGGCTTACAATGAGCAGTTCTTC. Translation: CASSQGLAAYNEQFF.

In this sample, this clone turned up once. The chain couples TRBV5-1 to TRBJ2-5, with D maybe TRBD1 (6 bases). Per the germline V gene, CDR1 is SGHRS and CDR2 is YFSETQ. This CDR3 is built from 13 residues. V gave up 1 base and J gave up 5 bases, with 9 bases separating them. The CDR3 loop is CASSLTGWETQYF. The DNA of the CDR3 is TGCGCCAGCAGCTTGACAGGGTGGGAGACCCAGTACTTC.

This clone was counted once. The chain combines TRBV27 with TRBJ2-7; the D gene is possibly TRBD2 (6 bases). V lost 6 bases and J lost 2, with 17 bases in between. This CDR3 has 15 residues. The germline V gene encodes CDR1 MNHEY and CDR2 SMNVEV (reference sequence). The CDR3 loop reads CASSNPLAEPYEQYF. CDR3 DNA sequence: TGTGCCAGCAGCAACCCACTAGCAGAACCCTACGAGCAGTACTTC.

The chain couples TRBV11-2 to TRBJ2-2, with D unclear. The CDR3 is made up of 14 amino acids. CDR1 is SGHAT and CDR2 is FQNNGV in the germline V gene. The germline V and J ends were trimmed by 7 bases and 4 bases, with 13 bases remaining between them. The CDR3 sequence: CASTSTPGTGELFF. For the CDR3, the DNA is TGTGCCAGCACCTCTACGCCAGGCACCGGGGAGCTGTTTTTT.

This clone was picked up one time. The chain joins TRBV5-1 to TRBJ1-2; 8 nucleotides align to TRBD1. CDR3 length: 15 residues. Germline assignment: CDR1 SGHRS and CDR2 YFSETQ. V lost 4 bases to trimming and J lost 8 bases; unmatched junction nucleotides: 13. The CDR3 DNA is TGCGCCAGCAGCGAGGACAGGGAGATGAGAAACGGCTACACCTTC. It yields the protein CASSEDREMRNGYTF.

The gene calls are TRBV27 and TRBJ2-7; perhaps TRBD2 as D (5 bases). Trimming shortened V by 3 bases and J by 6 bases, and 15 bases separated the two germline ends. The CDR3 extends over 14 amino acids. Germline V gene sequence: CDR1 MNHEY, CDR2 SMNVEV (reference sequence). This CDR3 reads CASSLIGDSGEQYF. In DNA form, the CDR3 reads TGTGCCAGCAGTTTGATCGGGGATTCGGGCGAGCAGTACTTC.